This entry lists 23 T cell receptor beta chains sequenced from one sample in a study of blood T cell repertoires in COVID-19. The protocol was immunoSEQ multiplex PCR, while the TCRdb copy is restricted to in-frame clones and leaves out a portion. The sample contains 100,000 to 140,000 clones, about four fifths of which appear only once. The sample comprised peripheral blood. These receptors all come from a man between 65 and 85 years old with acute or convalescent COVID-19.

This clone was picked up a small number of times. The V call is TRBV5-1, the J call TRBJ1-1; no firm D call. This CDR3 is built from 13 residues. V lost 4 bases and J 4 bases, leaving 11 bases between the germline ends. Germline V gene lookup returns CDR1 SGHRS and CDR2 YFSETQ. The CDR3 spells CASSLGSGTEAFF. In nucleotides, the CDR3 is TGCGCCAGCAGCCTAGGGAGCGGCACTGAAGCTTTCTTT.

The CDR3 DNA reads as TGTGCCAGCTCACCACGGGCGGCAGGGAACGAGCAGTACTTC. It yields the protein CASSPRAAGNEQYF. V gene TRBV18 combines with J gene TRBJ2-7, with D tentatively TRBD1 (5 bases). V was trimmed by 1 base and J by 5 bases, leaving 12 bases between them. From germline, CDR1 is KGHSH and CDR2 LQKENI. There are 14 residues in the CDR3.

The chain uses TRBV7-3 and TRBJ2-1, with D possibly matching TRBD1 (6 bases). CDR1 and CDR2 from the germline V gene are SGHTA and FQGTGA. The length of the CDR3 is 12 residues. V shed 5 bases and J shed 7 bases, with 9 bases lying between them. CDR3 nucleotide sequence: TGTGCCAGCAGCGAACAGGGTAATGAGCAGTTCTTC. It translates to CASSEQGNEQFF. Full variable domain (rest looked up from reference TRBV7-3 and TRBJ2-1): GAGVSQTPSNKVTEKGKYVELRCDPISGHTALYWYRQSLGQGPEFLIYFQGTGAADDSGLPNDRFFAVRPEGSVSTLKIQRTERGDSAVYLCASSEQGNEQFFGPGTRLTVL.

This clone was counted once. This chain joins TRBV6-6 and TRBJ1-3; TRBD1 matches at 7 bases. CDR3 size: 15 residues. The V gene's germline CDR1 is MNHNY and CDR2 SVGAGI (reference sequence). With V trimmed by 4 bases and J by 2 bases, 5 bases remained unmatched. The CDR3 spells CASSWSTGTGNTIYF. CDR3 bases: TGTGCCAGCAGTTGGTCGACAGGGACTGGAAACACCATATATTTT.

The chain uses TRBV6-1 and TRBJ1-1; TRBD1 aligns across 11 bases. This CDR3 contains 17 residues. With 1 base clipped from V and 10 bases from J, the junction kept 14 bases outside the gene matches. Germline lookup yields CDR1 MNHNS and CDR2 SASEGT. The CDR3, as DNA: TGTGCCAGCAGTGAAGGTGATGGTAGGACAGGGGGCGGTAGAGCTTTCTTT. Residues: CASSEGDGRTGGGRAFF.

This clone was seen a single time. The chain has TRBV6-5 and TRBJ2-2; TRBD2 is a possible D gene (7 bases). Germline V gene sequence: CDR1 MNHEY, CDR2 SVGAGI. V gave up 5 bases and J gave up 4 bases, with 14 bases separating them. The CDR3 covers 15 residues. The CDR3 region has the DNA TGTGCCAGCAGTCATGAACGGGGGGCCACCGGGGAGCTGTTTTTT. Translation: CASSHERGATGELFF.

The chain couples TRBV5-1 to TRBJ2-7; 7 bases map to TRBD2. The CDR3 has 16 amino acids. V was pared by 0 bases and J by 0 bases, with 6 bases of the junction left unmatched. Germline V lookup: CDR1 SGHRS, CDR2 YFSETQ. The CDR3: CASSLDGGGSSYEQYF. In nucleotides, the CDR3 is TGCGCCAGCAGCTTGGATGGCGGGGGAAGCTCCTACGAGCAGTACTTC. The entire variable domain, with the rest obtained from reference TRBV5-1 and TRBJ2-7, is as follows: KAGVTQTPRYLIKTRGQQVTLSCSPISGHRSVSWYQQTPGQGLQFLFEYFSETQRNKGNFPGRFSGRQFSNSRSEMNVSTLELGDSALYLCASSLDGGGSSYEQYFGPGTRLTVT.

V usage is TRBV13 and J usage is TRBJ2-5; tentative D call: TRBD2 (6 bases). Germline values: CDR1 PRHDT, CDR2 FYEKMQ (reference sequence). The CDR3 consists of 14 residues. V was cut by 3 bases and J by 5 bases, with 13 bases left in between. The CDR3 DNA sequence: TGTGCCAGCAGCTTTAGCGGCTCTGGGGAGACCCAGTACTTC. Residues: CASSFSGSGETQYF.

V is TRBV6-4 and J is TRBJ2-1; 11 nucleotides line up with TRBD2. V was pared by 5 bases and J by 6 bases, with 9 bases of the junction left unmatched. The CDR3 totals 16 residues. Germline V gene data show CDR1 as MRHNA and CDR2 as SNTAGT. CDR3 amino acids: CASSPLAGGNGNEQFF. As DNA, the CDR3 is TGTGCCAGCAGTCCTTTAGCGGGGGGGAACGGCAATGAGCAGTTCTTC.

V and J are TRBV2 and TRBJ1-1, with D tentatively TRBD1 (5 bases). The CDR3 has 16 amino acids. The ends were cut back, 7 bases at V and 3 bases at J, with 21 bases in the middle. Germline V gene lookup returns CDR1 SNHLY and CDR2 FYNNEI. The CDR3 here is CASILDSLAGYTEAFF. CDR3 nucleotides: TGTGCCAGCATTCTAGACAGCCTGGCGGGGTACACTGAAGCTTTCTTT.

The chain employs TRBV6-5 and TRBJ2-7, with D possibly TRBD2 on 5 matching bases. Germline V CDR1 and CDR2: MNHEY, SVGAGI. The V end lost 8 bases, the J end lost 7 bases, and 12 bases lay between the germline ends. This CDR3 region has 11 residues. CDR3 region: CASGLPLEQYF. CDR3 nucleotides: TGTGCCAGCGGACTCCCCCTAGAGCAGTACTTC.

The rearrangement joins TRBV28 to TRBJ1-2; 7 bases match TRBD1. Germline CDR1 reads MDHEN; CDR2 reads SYDVKM. The CDR3 runs to 13 residues. V lost 5 bases and J lost 6; bases outside the gene matches: 6. CDR3 sequence (DNA): TGTGCCAGCAGTCAACAGGGGCCAGATGGCTACACCTTC. Amino acids: CASSQQGPDGYTF.

The chain recombines TRBV9 with TRBJ1-6; D not certain. Germline V gene sequence: CDR1 SGDLS, CDR2 YYNGEE. CDR3 size: 13 residues. The V and J ends lost 4 bases and 8 bases respectively, with 10 bases between them. This chain's CDR3 is CASSTDWDSPLHF. The CDR3 region has the DNA TGTGCCAGCAGCACAGATTGGGATTCACCCCTCCACTTT.

The chain joins TRBV6-1 to TRBJ1-1, with D perhaps TRBD1 (6 bases). Per germline, CDR1 MNHNS and CDR2 SASEGT. The CDR3 spans 15 residues. Trimming took 1 base from V and 10 from J, leaving 19 bases between them. The CDR3 loop is CASSEVQGLVRGAFF. The CDR3 nucleotides read TGTGCCAGCAGTGAAGTCCAGGGGCTCGTGAGAGGAGCTTTCTTT.

This clone has only one observation. The V call is TRBV24-1, the J call TRBJ2-5, with TRBD1 identical over 12 bases. Germline-derived CDR1 and CDR2 are KGHDR and SFDVKD. Germline trimming cut 9 bases from V and 4 bases from J; bases unmatched to any gene: 20. This CDR3 is 19 amino acids long. The CDR3 here is CATQLGRTPGQGARETQYF. The CDR3 DNA sequence: TGTGCCACCCAGTTGGGTCGGACCCCGGGACAGGGGGCCAGAGAGACCCAGTACTTC.

This clone was counted only a few times. The J gene is TRBJ2-1, the V gene TRBV29-1; the match to TRBD2 covers 9 bases. Germline trimming cut 4 bases from V and 9 bases from J; bases unmatched to any gene: 7. The CDR3 is 13 residues long. CDR1 SQVTM and CDR2 ANQGSEA come from the germline V gene. The CDR3 reads CSVGRGGGAEQFF. In DNA, the CDR3 is TGCAGCGTTGGGCGGGGGGGAGGCGCTGAGCAGTTCTTC.

The CDR3 spells CASSGRGSREQFF. In DNA, the CDR3 is TGTGCCAGCAGCGGGCGGGGGAGCAGGGAGCAGTTCTTC. The chain recombines TRBV13 with TRBJ2-1, with 7 bases that match TRBD2. CDR3 length: 13 amino acids. J gave up 10 bases and V 5 bases, and 8 bases lay outside the gene matches. Germline lookup yields CDR1 PRHDT and CDR2 FYEKMQ (reference sequence).

This clone was observed a few times. CDR3: CASRWRGEGTEAFF. CDR3 nucleotide sequence: TGTGCCAGTAGGTGGCGGGGCGAGGGCACTGAAGCTTTCTTT. This chain uses TRBV19 with TRBJ1-1; D is perhaps TRBD1 (5 bases). Germline CDR1 reads LNHDA; CDR2 reads SQIVND (reference sequence). Trimming left V 6 bases short and J 4 bases short, with 15 bases between. The CDR3 runs 14 residues.

The rearrangement uses TRBV18 and TRBJ2-7, with 8 bases identical to TRBD1. The length of the CDR3 is 13 residues. After removal of 4 bases from V and 6 bases from J, the junction contained 5 bases not matched to a gene. In germline, CDR1 is KGHSH, CDR2 LQKENI. CDR3 DNA: TGTGCCAGCTCACAGGGACAGGTCGGCGAGCAGTACTTC. Its protein is CASSQGQVGEQYF.

The chain carries TRBV15 and TRBJ1-3; D gene unclear. Germline lookup yields CDR1 LNHNV and CDR2 YYDKDF (reference sequence). V was trimmed by 1 base and J by 0 bases, leaving 7 bases between them. The CDR3 is made up of 15 amino acids. Here the CDR3 reads CATSRAVSSGNTIYF. The CDR3, as DNA: TGTGCCACCAGCAGAGCTGTTAGCTCTGGAAACACCATATATTTT.

This chain joins TRBV7-2 and TRBJ1-5; D might be TRBD1 (5 bases). Trimming removed 1 base at V and 3 bases at J, with 7 bases between. The CDR3 is made up of 14 amino acids. Germline loops: CDR1 SGHTA, CDR2 FQGNSA. The CDR3 here is CASSLGTPNQPQHF. The CDR3 bases are TGTGCCAGCAGCTTAGGGACACCCAATCAGCCCCAGCATTTT.

V usage is TRBV5-1 and J usage is TRBJ2-5; TRBD1 aligns across 8 bases. J lost 5 bases, V lost 2 bases, and 11 bases had no gene match. Germline V gives CDR1 SGHRS, CDR2 YFSETQ. CDR3 length: 16 residues. This chain's CDR3 is CASSFQGAGAEETQYF. CDR3 nucleotide sequence: TGCGCCAGCAGCTTTCAGGGGGCAGGGGCAGAGGAGACCCAGTACTTC.

The chain joins TRBV6-5 to TRBJ2-7, with TRBD2 identical over 8 bases. Trimming at V came to 0 bases and at J to 3 bases, leaving 4 bases not matched to a gene. This CDR3 comprises 15 residues. Germline V gene lookup returns CDR1 MNHEY and CDR2 SVGAGI. CDR3 sequence: CASSYSASGGYEQYF. CDR3 DNA: TGTGCCAGCAGTTACTCGGCGAGCGGGGGCTACGAGCAGTACTTC.